This is a list of T cell receptor beta chains from one sample in a study of T cells in Graves' hyperthyroidism and ophthalmopathy. MiXCR was run by TCRdb on the multiplex PCR reads, yielding one entry per CDR3 protein. The table shows roughly 520,000 distinct CDR3 sequences, with around a quarter occurring only once. The sequencing sample was made of blood. These receptors all come from a woman aged 25-40 years with Graves' ophthalmopathy. CDR3s include the opening cysteine and the closing phenylalanine or tryptophan. Each record gives: clone size, V gene, D gene, J gene, CDR3 protein, CDR3 DNA. A D gene is named only where the DNA matches it firmly. Some rows have no size entry. The others give once, few or many, or a class for an expanded clone.

>many|TRBV27|-|TRBJ1-2
CASSLWGYRGYTF
TGTGCCAGCAGTTTATGGGGGTATCGGGGCTACACCTTC
>many|TRBV11-1|TRBD1|TRBJ2-7
CASSVLGQGSSYEQYF
TGTGCCAGCTCCGTCCTGGGACAGGGCAGCTCCTACGAGCAGTACTTC
>-|TRBV6-5|TRBD1|TRBJ2-7
CASSSPWTGYTYEQYF
TGTGCCAGCAGTTCCCCCTGGACAGGGTACACCTACGAGCAGTACTTC
>many|TRBV11-1|-|TRBJ1-1
CASRPRGARGHTEAFF
TGTGCCAGCAGACCCCGGGGGGCTAGGGGACACACTGAAGCTTTCTTT
>few|TRBV4-1|-|TRBJ1-2
CASSQDPTGLNGYTF
TGCGCCAGCAGCCAAGATCCAACAGGGTTAAATGGCTACACCTTC
>-|TRBV12-3/TRBV12-4|-|TRBJ1-2
CASRADKYGYTF
TGTGCCAGCAGGGCAGACAAGTATGGCTACACCTTC
>-|TRBV18|TRBD1|TRBJ2-7
CASCADREIYEQYF
TGTGCCAGCTGCGCGGACAGGGAGATCTACGAGCAGTACTTC
>many|TRBV27|TRBD2|TRBJ2-7
CASSFAGLAIYEQYF
TGTGCCAGCAGTTTTGCGGGACTAGCGATCTACGAGCAGTACTTC
>-|TRBV6-1|-|TRBJ1-5
CASSKRDGRNSNQPQHF
TGTGCCAGCAGTAAGCGGGACGGAAGAAATAGCAATCAGCCCCAGCATTTT
>few|TRBV12-3/TRBV12-4|-|TRBJ1-2
CASSLALPGYTF
TGTGCCAGCAGTTTAGCACTCCCTGGCTACACCTTC
>many|TRBV10-3|TRBD1|TRBJ1-1
CAISVRGQGPTEAFF
TGTGCCATCAGTGTGCGGGGACAGGGTCCCACTGAAGCTTTCTTT
>many|TRBV11-1|TRBD2|TRBJ2-2
CASSSGTSGMTGELFF
TGTGCCAGCAGCTCCGGGACTAGTGGGATGACCGGGGAGCTGTTTTTT
>many|TRBV19|TRBD1|TRBJ1-2
CASINPGQGPYGYTF
TGTGCCAGTATCAACCCCGGACAGGGACCCTATGGCTACACCTTC
>few|TRBV6-1|-|TRBJ1-1
CASSLPGVTEAFF
TGTGCCAGCAGCCTCCCGGGCGTCACTGAAGCTTTCTTT
>many|TRBV14|-|TRBJ2-2
CASEGVNTGELFF
TGTGCCAGCGAGGGCGTGAACACCGGGGAACTGTTTTTT
>many|TRBV27|-|TRBJ2-7
CACSLTRGAYEQYF
TGTGCCTGCAGTTTGACGCGGGGAGCCTACGAGCAGTACTTC
>many|TRBV20-1|-|TRBJ2-5
CSARDSPWGEQETQYF
TGCAGTGCTAGAGACTCCCCCTGGGGGGAACAAGAGACCCAGTACTTC
>-|TRBV20-1|TRBD2|TRBJ2-2
CSARLAGAPGTGELFF
TGCAGTGCGCGACTAGCGGGAGCTCCGGGCACCGGGGAGCTGTTTTTT
>few|TRBV9|-|TRBJ2-3
CASSVDFFTDTQYF
TGTGCCAGCAGCGTCGACTTTTTCACAGATACGCAGTATTTT
>-|TRBV19|-|TRBJ1-5
CASSMWGGNQPQHF
TGTGCCAGTAGTATGTGGGGAGGCAATCAGCCCCAGCATTTT
>few|TRBV7-9|TRBD1|TRBJ1-2
CASRLGQPGYGYTF
TGTGCCAGCAGATTGGGACAGCCCGGCTATGGCTACACCTTC
>many|TRBV7-2|-|TRBJ2-7
CASSFVGSSYEQYF
TGTGCCAGCAGCTTCGTCGGGAGCTCCTACGAGCAGTACTTC
>many|TRBV7-9|-|TRBJ1-1
CASSLADRNTEAFF
TGTGCCAGCAGCTTAGCGGACAGGAACACTGAAGCTTTCTTT
>many|TRBV6-2/TRBV6-3|-|TRBJ2-7
CASSKGIPGYEQYF
TGTGCCAGCAGCAAGGGGATACCTGGCTACGAGCAGTACTTC
>few|TRBV28|-|TRBJ2-7
CASSLFGLNYEQYF
TGTGCCAGCAGTTTATTCGGCTTAAACTACGAGCAGTACTTC
>-|TRBV18|-|TRBJ2-7
CASSPPEGYEQYF
TGTGCCAGCTCACCACCGGAGGGTTACGAGCAGTACTTC
>-|TRBV5-1|TRBD1|TRBJ1-3
CASSERDRASSGNTIYF
TGCGCCAGCAGCGAAAGGGACAGGGCGAGCTCTGGAAACACCATATATTTT
>many|TRBV19|-|TRBJ1-1
CASSITVNAEAFF
TGTGCCAGTAGTATAACCGTGAACGCTGAAGCTTTCTTT
>many|TRBV7-2|-|TRBJ1-3
CASSSGQNSGNTIYF
TGTGCCAGCAGCTCCGGACAGAACTCTGGAAACACCATATATTTT
>many|TRBV6-5|-|TRBJ1-1
CASSYSNAGNTEAFF
TGTGCCAGCAGTTACTCGAATGCGGGAAACACTGAAGCTTTCTTT
>-|TRBV6-5|-|TRBJ2-1
CASSYSGRNEQFF
TGTGCCAGCAGTTACAGCGGGCGGAATGAGCAGTTCTTC
>-|TRBV29-1|-|TRBJ1-2
CSVLEGYTF
TGCAGCGTCCTCGAGGGCTACACCTTC
>many|TRBV6-2/TRBV6-3|-|TRBJ1-5
CASSYGGGPYNQPQHF
TGTGCCAGCAGTTATGGAGGGGGACCGTACAATCAGCCCCAGCATTTT
>many|TRBV6-1|TRBD1|TRBJ1-1
CASNDPQGENTEAFF
TGTGCCAGCAACGACCCACAGGGGGAGAACACTGAAGCTTTCTTT
>many|TRBV30|-|TRBJ2-2
CAWSVRGLNTGELFF
TGTGCCTGGAGTGTACGGGGTCTGAACACCGGGGAGCTGTTTTTT
>many|TRBV7-2|TRBD1|TRBJ2-7
CASSWAGTGISYEQYF
TGTGCCAGCAGCTGGGCGGGGACAGGGATCTCCTACGAGCAGTACTTC
>-|TRBV2|-|TRBJ2-5
CASTAVGFQETQYF
TGTGCCAGTACCGCGGTCGGCTTCCAAGAGACCCAGTACTTC